The 2 T cell receptor beta chains below were found in one sample sequenced in a study of TIL therapy for anti-PD-1-resistant metastatic lung cancer. As to time point: pre-treatment sample, taken before nivolumab and TIL therapy. The libraries were made with immunoSEQ v3. The method was immunoSEQ multiplex PCR; TCRdb's version includes in-frame clones alone and lacks a portion of them. The data show tens of thousands of clones, around 87% seen once. Material: blood, obtained at baseline. The origin of the receptors is a person between 25 and 79 years old with non-small cell lung cancer.

V and J are TRBV19 and TRBJ2-7; 8 bases are shared with TRBD1. The ends lost 3 bases at V and 1 base at J; junction bases unmatched: 11. The CDR3 has 17 amino acids. CDR1 is LNHDA and CDR2 is SQIVND in the germline V gene (reference sequence). CDR3 nucleotides: TGTGCCAGTAGTATTCGACCGCAGGGGGCATTTTCCTACGAGCAGTACTTC. Translated, it gives CASSIRPQGAFSYEQYF.

This clone was seen more than once but under ten times. The chain is built from TRBV9 and TRBJ2-1; D is possibly TRBD2 (5 bases). The CDR3 extends over 18 amino acids. Germline loops: CDR1 SGDLS, CDR2 YYNGEE. V lost 0 bases and J lost 1, with 17 bases in between. The CDR3 sequence: CASSVGSSVDLSYNEQFF. In nucleotides, the CDR3 is TGTGCCAGCAGCGTAGGAAGTAGCGTCGACCTTTCCTACAATGAGCAGTTCTTC.